The entry below describes one T cell receptor beta chain. Its target is not known. MiXCR was run by TCRdb on the 5' RACE reads, yielding one entry per CDR3 protein. The repertoire holds 400,000 or so distinct CDR3 sequences, with over 15% as singletons. V shed 1 base and J 2 bases; nucleotides not matched to a gene: 6. This CDR3 has 16 amino acids. The germline gives CDR1 KGHSY, CDR2 FQNENV. The data stem from a study of T-cell memory formation after mild COVID-19. Study details: Among the donors, TCR clusters were largely specific to each donor.

Study-level results: There was a balanced CD4/CD8 profile in clones contracting day 15 to 85, and later expanders leaned CD4+. SARS-CoV-2 specificity of second-wave clones peaking day 37 was unconfirmed. The finding that pre-infection memory included some responding clones suggested that cross-reactive memory joined.

This sequence originates from an adult woman who had mild COVID-19 (a few samples of this study predate the infection). Cell type and time point are not known. This chain uses TRBV16 with TRBJ2-7; TRBD2 agrees at 9 bases. Sequencing was carried out using PBMCs or a T cell subset sorted from them (not recorded which). DNA of the CDR3: TGTGCCAGCAGCCAATTGGGTAGCGGGAGTCCCTACGAGCAGTACTTC. Its protein product is CASSQLGSGSPYEQYF.